A single sample is the source of the 29 T cell receptor beta chains below, sequenced in a study of blood T cell repertoires in COVID-19. The table came from immunoSEQ multiplex PCR; TCRdb's copy has only in-frame clones and leaves some out. The sample shows roughly 180,000 clones, roughly 80% of them seen only once. Sequencing used PBMCs or T cells enriched from blood (not recorded which). The receptors stem from a woman aged 40 to 50 with acute COVID-19.

The rearrangement joins TRBV6-5 to TRBJ1-1, with 9 bases aligning to TRBD1. Germline V gene lookup returns CDR1 MNHEY and CDR2 SVGAGI. This CDR3 spans 14 amino acids. The junction had 6 bases not matched to a gene; V was cut back by 5 bases and J by 5 bases. This chain's CDR3 is CASSNRGQVTEAFF. Written as DNA, the CDR3 is TGTGCCAGCAGTAACAGGGGGCAGGTTACTGAAGCTTTCTTT.

The chain employs TRBV5-1 and TRBJ2-1, with TRBD2 matching 14 bases. After removal of 6 bases from V and 4 bases from J, the junction contained 6 bases not matched to a gene. The CDR3 is 16 amino acids. Germline V gene sequence: CDR1 SGHRS, CDR2 YFSETQ. CDR3 loop: CASTPGTSGSYNEQFF. DNA for the CDR3: TGCGCCAGCACCCCCGGGACTAGCGGGAGTTACAATGAGCAGTTCTTC.

This clone was seen only a few times. The chain couples TRBV13 to TRBJ2-1, with 7 bases identical to TRBD2. The CDR3 is made up of 22 amino acids. Germline V gene lookup returns CDR1 PRHDT and CDR2 FYEKMQ (reference sequence). Trimming at V came to 2 bases and at J to 4 bases, leaving 26 bases not matched to a gene. The CDR3 nucleotides are TGTGCCAGCAGCTTAACTCTCCCTCAGACAGAAATCCCGGGACTAACTTACAATGAGCAGTTCTTC. This codes for CASSLTLPQTEIPGLTYNEQFF.

The chain joins TRBV29-1 to TRBJ2-3, with 8 positions matching TRBD2. V lost 8 bases and J lost 1; bases outside the gene matches: 5. CDR3 size: 13 residues. Germline lookup yields CDR1 SQVTM and CDR2 ANQGSEA. In DNA form, the CDR3 reads TGCAGCTCCCTGACTAGCGGCACAGATACGCAGTATTTT. It codes for CSSLTSGTDTQYF.

This rearrangement joins TRBV5-1 to TRBJ2-3; TRBD2 matches 7 bases. CDR3 length equals 16 residues. Germline V gene sequence: CDR1 SGHRS, CDR2 YFSETQ. The V and J ends lost 3 bases and 0 bases, in that order; junction bases with no gene match: 7. The CDR3 sequence is CASSWGGEPSTDTQYF. CDR3 nucleotide sequence: TGCGCCAGCAGCTGGGGAGGGGAGCCCAGCACAGATACGCAGTATTTT.

The rearrangement uses TRBV7-9 and TRBJ1-2; D unclear. The V end was cut by 2 bases, the J end by 8 bases, with 12 bases between. The CDR3 covers 13 residues. From germline, CDR1 is SEHNR and CDR2 FQNEAQ (reference sequence). The CDR3 spells CASSLSGSEGYTF. The CDR3 nucleotides read TGTGCCAGCAGCTTATCCGGGTCCGAGGGCTACACCTTC.

This clone was observed once. This chain uses TRBV11-2 with TRBJ2-7; D is uncertain. CDR3 size: 13 residues. With 0 bases removed from V and 2 bases from J, the gap between germline ends came to 5 bases. CDR1 and CDR2 from the germline V gene are SGHAT and FQNNGV. The CDR3 DNA sequence: TGTGCCAGCAGCTTAGATTTAACCTACGAGCAGTACGTC. Amino acids: CASSLDLTYEQYV.

This chain connects TRBV11-2 to TRBJ1-2; D not resolved. Germline V gene sequence: CDR1 SGHAT, CDR2 FQNNGV. Trimming stripped 0 bases from V and 2 bases from J, with 10 bases between. The CDR3 runs 15 residues. CDR3 DNA: TGTGCCAGCAGCTTAGACAGGCGTGCAAACTATGGCTACACCTTC. It encodes CASSLDRRANYGYTF.

This rearrangement joins TRBV5-1 to TRBJ2-7; no clear D. The CDR3 is made up of 13 amino acids. Per the germline V gene, CDR1 is SGHRS and CDR2 is YFSETQ. With 3 bases removed from V and 2 bases from J, the gap between germline ends came to 9 bases. The CDR3 coding sequence is TGCGCCAGCAGCTATGGCGGAACCTACGAGCAGTACTTC. This encodes CASSYGGTYEQYF.

This chain joins TRBV4-1 and TRBJ2-3; TRBD2 matches 13 bases. The CDR3 extends over 16 amino acids. CDR1 and CDR2 (germline): MGHRA, YSYEKL. The junction had 0 bases not matched to a gene; V was cut back by 0 bases and J by 3 bases. CDR3 nucleotides: TGCGCCAGCAGCCAAGAGACTAGCGGGAGGACAGATACGCAGTATTTT. Residues: CASSQETSGRTDTQYF.

The chain combines TRBV10-3 with TRBJ1-2, with 8 nucleotides matching TRBD1. Losses at the gene ends were 7 bases for V and 3 bases for J; bases not matched to a gene: 1. CDR1 is ENHRY, CDR2 SYGVKD, per germline. The CDR3 length is 12 residues. DNA of the CDR3: TGTGCCATCACACAGGGGGACTATGGCTACACCTTC. It specifies CAITQGDYGYTF.

V usage is TRBV14 and J usage is TRBJ2-2; no definite D call. V was trimmed by 4 bases and J by 9 bases, leaving 6 bases between them. The CDR3 length is 11 residues. From germline, CDR1 is SGHDN and CDR2 FVKESK. This chain's CDR3 is CASSRGWELFF. The CDR3 DNA reads TGTGCCAGCAGCCGAGGTTGGGAGCTGTTTTTT.

The rearrangement links TRBV7-2 to TRBJ1-4; D is unclear. The ends were cut back, 5 bases at V and 0 bases at J, with 10 bases in the middle. This CDR3 contains 15 residues. Per the germline V gene, CDR1 is SGHTA and CDR2 is FQGNSA. CDR3 loop: CASSRTGTTNEKLFF. The DNA of the CDR3 is TGTGCCAGCAGCCGTACGGGGACAACTAATGAAAAACTGTTTTTT.

The chain employs TRBV7-9 and TRBJ2-5, with 13 bases fitting TRBD2. Germline CDR1 is SEHNR and CDR2 is FQNEAQ (reference sequence). The V and J ends lost 0 bases and 2 bases, in that order; junction bases with no gene match: 9. This CDR3 contains 19 residues. This CDR3 is CASSLALRTSGREQETQYF. The CDR3 DNA is TGTGCCAGCAGCTTAGCCCTCCGGACTAGCGGGAGAGAACAAGAGACCCAGTACTTC. Variable domain in full (rest from reference TRBV7-9 and TRBJ2-5): DTGVSQNPRHKITKRGQNVTFRCDPISEHNRLYWYRQTLGQGPEFLTYFQNEAQLEKSRLLSDRFSAERPKGSFSTLEIQRTEQGDSAMYLCASSLALRTSGREQETQYFGPGTRLLVL.

The chain has TRBV20-1 and TRBJ2-1, with a tentative D call TRBD1 (6 bases). CDR1 DFQATT and CDR2 SNEGSKA come from the germline V gene (reference sequence). The CDR3 totals 11 residues. Trimming cost V 4 bases and J 8 bases, with 9 bases left between them. The DNA for the CDR3 is TGCAGTGCTAACAGGGTGGATGAGCAGTTCTTC. Residues: CSANRVDEQFF.

This clone appeared a few times. The chain links TRBV25-1 to TRBJ2-1; maybe TRBD2 (6 bases). The CDR3 contains 13 residues. V was shortened by 6 bases and J by 6 bases, with 12 bases between the two germline ends. Germline-derived CDR1 and CDR2 are MGHDK and SYGVNS. In nucleotides, the CDR3 is TGTGCCAGCAGAGGTCGGGGGAGCAATGAGCAGTTCTTC. Translating it yields CASRGRGSNEQFF.

In DNA form, the CDR3 reads TGTGCCAGTAGTATAGCCGGGAGCACAGATACGCAGTATTTT. Protein sequence: CASSIAGSTDTQYF. This chain links TRBV19 with TRBJ2-3; D gene ambiguous. V gave up 1 base and J gave up 0 bases, with 5 bases separating them. The germline V gene has CDR1 LNHDA and CDR2 SQIVND (reference sequence). This CDR3 spans 14 amino acids.

In its sample, this clone was seen a few times. The chain is built from TRBV30 and TRBJ2-7; unclear D gene. The V end was cut by 0 bases, the J end by 6 bases, with 9 bases between. This CDR3 has 12 amino acids. Per the germline V gene, CDR1 is GTSNPN and CDR2 is SVGIG (reference sequence). CDR3 sequence: CAWSVRAGEQYF. CDR3 DNA: TGTGCCTGGAGTGTACGTGCAGGCGAGCAGTACTTC.

The chain links TRBV4-1 to TRBJ2-5, with 12 bases lining up with TRBD2. With 5 bases clipped from V and 4 bases from J, the junction kept 11 bases outside the gene matches. The CDR3 contains 17 residues. CDR1 and CDR2 (germline): MGHRA, YSYEKL. CDR3 nucleotide sequence: TGCGCCAGCAGCGCCCTGCTAGCGGGAGGGTGGGGAGAGACCCAGTACTTC. Residues: CASSALLAGGWGETQYF.

The V call is TRBV12-3 or TRBV12-4, the J call TRBJ2-1, with D possibly matching TRBD2 (5 bases). The CDR3 loop spans 13 amino acids. V was pared by 6 bases and J by 7 bases, with 13 bases between. The CDR3 nucleotides are TGTGCCAGCAGGTTCTCCGGGGTTAATGAGCAGTTCTTC. Protein product: CASRFSGVNEQFF.

The rearrangement joins TRBV19 to TRBJ2-1; D gene uncertain. Between the trimmed V and J ends, which lost 1 base and 7 bases, there was a span of 2 bases. Germline V gene lookup returns CDR1 LNHDA and CDR2 SQIVND (reference sequence). The CDR3 length is 11 residues. CDR3 sequence: CASSIVNEQFF. CDR3 sequence (DNA): TGTGCCAGTAGTATAGTAAATGAGCAGTTCTTC.

The gene calls are TRBV5-1 and TRBJ2-5; 10 bases align to TRBD2. The CDR3 totals 15 residues. V lost 5 bases, J lost 6 bases, and 10 bases stayed unmatched. Germline lookup yields CDR1 SGHRS and CDR2 YFSETQ. This chain's CDR3 is CASRETPGLAQTQYF. DNA of the CDR3: TGCGCCAGCAGGGAGACGCCGGGACTAGCGCAGACCCAGTACTTC.

This clone has a single count. The genes are TRBV10-1 and TRBJ1-5; 8 bases agree with TRBD1. CDR1 is WNHNN, CDR2 SYGVQD, per germline (reference sequence). This CDR3 is 16 amino acids long. V trimming: 4 bases; J trimming: 6 bases; junction bases outside the gene matches: 11. Written as DNA, the CDR3 is TGCGCCAGCAGTGTGCCTGACAGGGGTCGAGCTCAGCCCCAGCATTTT. It is translated as CASSVPDRGRAQPQHF.

The chain links TRBV11-2 to TRBJ2-7; 9 bases agree with TRBD2. Germline assignment: CDR1 SGHAT and CDR2 FQNNGV. With 0 bases clipped from V and 4 bases from J, the junction kept 4 bases outside the gene matches. The CDR3 contains 15 residues. The CDR3 loop reads CASSLEAGGGYEQYF. CDR3 nucleotides: TGTGCCAGCAGCTTAGAGGCGGGAGGGGGGTACGAGCAGTACTTC.

The gene calls are TRBV27 and TRBJ1-4, with TRBD1 identical over 8 bases. V dropped 6 bases and J dropped 5; count of bases not matched to a gene: 8. In germline, CDR1 is MNHEY, CDR2 SMNVEV (reference sequence). The CDR3 loop spans 15 amino acids. The CDR3 is CASRITGGGNEKLFF. The CDR3 DNA is TGTGCCAGCAGAATCACAGGGGGTGGGAATGAAAAACTGTTTTTT.

CDR3 coding DNA: TGTGCCACTCCCCCATCTAAGATCCTGGGGGGAGATACGCAGTATTTT. Amino acids: CATPPSKILGGDTQYF. This chain connects TRBV2 to TRBJ2-3; TRBD2 might be the D (6 bases). Trimming cost V 10 bases and J 5 bases, with 25 bases left between them. The CDR3 is made up of 16 amino acids. Germline assignment: CDR1 SNHLY and CDR2 FYNNEI.

This chain uses TRBV27 with TRBJ2-7; TRBD2 matches 10 bases. The CDR3 length is 14 residues. V lost 0 bases to trimming and J lost 4 bases; unmatched junction nucleotides: 0. Germline assignment: CDR1 MNHEY and CDR2 SMNVEV (reference sequence). CDR3 sequence reads: CASSLSSGRYEQYF. In nucleotides, the CDR3 is TGTGCCAGCAGTTTATCTAGCGGGAGGTACGAGCAGTACTTC.

V and J are TRBV5-1 and TRBJ2-1, with D perhaps TRBD2 (5 bases). In germline, CDR1 is SGHRS, CDR2 YFSETQ. Between the trimmed V and J ends, which lost 0 bases and 5 bases, there was a span of 9 bases. The CDR3 loop spans 14 amino acids. CDR3 nucleotides: TGCGCCAGCAGCTTGGATCCAGCGGACAATGAGCAGTTCTTC. It translates to CASSLDPADNEQFF. The entire variable domain, with the rest obtained from reference TRBV5-1 and TRBJ2-1, is as follows: KAGVTQTPRYLIKTRGQQVTLSCSPISGHRSVSWYQQTPGQGLQFLFEYFSETQRNKGNFPGRFSGRQFSNSRSEMNVSTLELGDSALYLCASSLDPADNEQFFGPGTRLTVL.

V usage is TRBV5-1 and J usage is TRBJ2-1, with 12 bases that match TRBD1. Germline V gene sequence: CDR1 SGHRS, CDR2 YFSETQ. The ends lost 0 bases at V and 9 bases at J; junction bases unmatched: 4. The CDR3 runs to 15 residues. CDR3 sequence reads: CASSLAGTGGGEQFF. The CDR3 nucleotides are TGCGCCAGCAGCTTGGCTGGGACAGGGGGCGGTGAGCAGTTCTTC.